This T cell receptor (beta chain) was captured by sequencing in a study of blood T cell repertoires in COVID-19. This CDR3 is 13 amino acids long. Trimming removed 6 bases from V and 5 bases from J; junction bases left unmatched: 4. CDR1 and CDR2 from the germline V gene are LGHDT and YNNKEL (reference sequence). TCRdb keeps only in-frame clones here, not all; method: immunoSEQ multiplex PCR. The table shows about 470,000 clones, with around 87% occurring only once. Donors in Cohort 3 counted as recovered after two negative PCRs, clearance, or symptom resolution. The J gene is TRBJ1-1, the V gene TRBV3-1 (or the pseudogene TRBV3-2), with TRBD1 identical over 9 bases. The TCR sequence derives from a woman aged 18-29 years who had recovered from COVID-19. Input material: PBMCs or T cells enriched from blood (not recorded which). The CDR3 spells CASSRDRETEAFF. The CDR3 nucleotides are TGTGCCAGCAGTCGGGACAGGGAAACTGAAGCTTTCTTT.